The present TCR beta chain was sequenced within a study of tumor-infiltrating lymphocytes in primary liver carcinoma. Germline DNA was also extracted, and blood RNA derived from unsorted whole blood. Starting from 500 ng of total RNA, TCR beta cDNA was produced with a primer in the constant region. Researchers made the TCR beta libraries by running three nested multiplex PCR rounds with slightly modified ARM-PCR. TRBV1-TRBV30 forward primers paired with a C-beta reverse primer were used in the first two PCR rounds, which ran roughly 9 cycles each. A single record per CDR3 protein comes from TCRdb applying MiXCR to the multiplex PCR reads. This table has about 200,000 distinct CDR3 sequences, around three fifths appearing once. Note on this clonotype: In this CDR3 the conserved last residue, phenylalanine or tryptophan, is missing, so a read error is likely.

V was pared by 4 bases and J by 5 bases, with 5 bases of the junction left unmatched. In germline, CDR1 is SQVTM, CDR2 ANQGSEA. This CDR3 region has 14 residues. The specimen sequenced was peripheral blood. This TCR was sampled from a woman aged 60-75 years with primary liver carcinoma and hepatitis B virus infection. The V gene is TRBV29-1, the J gene TRBJ2-2; 9 positions match TRBD1. CDR3 DNA sequence: TGCAGCGTTGTCGACAGGGGGGTTACCGGGGAGCTGTTTCTT. This gives the protein CSVVDRGVTGELFL.